These 21 T cell receptor beta chains came from one sample sequenced in a study of OX40 agonist ivuxolimab in advanced cancers. Only in-frame clones appear in the TCRdb table, and some are missing; sequencing was by immunoSEQ multiplex PCR. The sample has more than 75,000 clones, about 85% seen once. The sample in question was CD4+ or CD8+ T cells sorted from blood, obtained in a trial of the OX40 agonist ivuxolimab. Receptor source: an adult with an advanced solid tumor such as melanoma, head and neck, liver or kidney cancer.

The rearrangement links TRBV4-1 to TRBJ2-3; a possible D gene is TRBD2 (5 bases). This CDR3 is 15 amino acids long. The germline V gene has CDR1 MGHRA and CDR2 YSYEKL. Trimming removed 0 bases from V and 4 bases from J, with 11 bases in between. The CDR3 is CASSQDPPRADTQYF. CDR3 nucleotides: TGCGCCAGCAGCCAAGATCCGCCGCGGGCAGATACGCAGTATTTT.

This clone is a singleton in its sample. This chain links TRBV11-2 with TRBJ1-2, with D perhaps TRBD1 (6 bases). Germline CDR1 is SGHAT and CDR2 is FQNNGV. The CDR3 contains 16 residues. V lost 0 bases to trimming and J lost 2 bases, with 13 bases between them. CDR3 sequence: CASSLEITGQNYGYTF. CDR3 nucleotide sequence: TGTGCCAGCAGCTTAGAAATAACAGGACAGAACTATGGCTACACCTTC.

J is TRBJ1-1 and V is TRBV7-9; TRBD1 is a possible D gene (5 bases). V dropped 5 bases and J dropped 3 bases, with 7 bases sitting between them. The CDR3 extends over 12 amino acids. Germline-derived CDR1 and CDR2 are SEHNR and FQNEAQ (reference sequence). CDR3: CASSDRDTEAFF. The CDR3, as DNA: TGTGCCAGCAGCGACAGAGACACTGAAGCTTTCTTT.

The rearrangement joins TRBV7-7 to TRBJ2-1; D is undetermined. This CDR3 has 13 amino acids. Germline values: CDR1 SSHAT, CDR2 FNYEAQ (reference sequence). Trimming left V 5 bases short and J 6 bases short, with 11 bases between. The CDR3 region is CASSQPPVNEQFF. CDR3 bases: TGTGCCAGCAGCCAACCACCTGTCAATGAGCAGTTCTTC.

The V gene is TRBV10-3, the J gene TRBJ1-1; the D is unclear. This CDR3 is 12 amino acids long. Germline loops: CDR1 ENHRY, CDR2 SYGVKD. V was cut by 9 bases and J by 4 bases, with 12 bases left in between. As DNA, the CDR3 is TGTGCCATTCTGGACGGCGGCACTGAAGCTTTCTTT. Translated: CAILDGGTEAFF.

The chain employs TRBV7-9 and TRBJ1-4, with 9 bases that match TRBD1. V lost 5 bases to trimming and J lost 7 bases; unmatched junction nucleotides: 8. Germline loops: CDR1 SEHNR, CDR2 FQNEAQ (reference sequence). CDR3 size: 15 residues. CDR3 nucleotides: TGTGCCAGCAGCGGATCGGGACAGGGTGGTGAAAAACTGTTTTTT. This encodes CASSGSGQGGEKLFF.

The chain links TRBV6-5 to TRBJ2-1, with 10 bases aligning to TRBD1. The CDR3 runs 14 residues. The J segment lost 9 bases and the V segment lost 5 bases, leaving 7 bases of the junction unmatched. Germline loops: CDR1 MNHEY, CDR2 SVGAGI. CDR3 sequence reads: CASSEDRGYSEQFF. In DNA form, the CDR3 reads TGTGCCAGCAGTGAGGACAGGGGGTATAGTGAGCAGTTCTTC.

Regarding this clone: One end of the junction varies from germline; a read error may be responsible. The J gene is TRBJ1-4, the V gene TRBV5-1; D remains ambiguous. The CDR3 totals 15 residues. From germline, CDR1 is SGHRS and CDR2 YFSETQ. In nucleotides, the CDR3 is TGCGCCAGCAGCTTGGCGACGACAACGAATGAAAAACTGTTTTTT. Encoded protein: CASSLATTTNEKLFF.

A single count supports this clone. The gene calls are TRBV5-6 and TRBJ1-2; D call uncertain. The V end lost 0 bases, the J end lost 5 bases, and 8 bases lay between the germline ends. Germline CDR1 and CDR2: SGHDT and YYEEEE. The CDR3 runs to 13 residues. The CDR3 sequence: CASSLGTVYGYTF. CDR3 sequence (DNA): TGTGCCAGCAGCTTGGGGACGGTATATGGCTACACCTTC.

The chain uses TRBV6-6 and TRBJ2-1, with 8 bases aligning to TRBD1. With 6 bases clipped from V and 6 bases from J, the junction kept 7 bases outside the gene matches. This CDR3 spans 14 amino acids. CDR1 is MNHNY, CDR2 SVGAGI, per germline (reference sequence). The CDR3 reads CASSYGTGFNEQFF. The CDR3 DNA follows: TGTGCCAGCAGCTACGGGACAGGTTTCAATGAGCAGTTCTTC.

The chain uses TRBV11-2 and TRBJ1-6; the match to TRBD1 covers 8 bases. CDR3 length: 16 residues. The V gene end was trimmed by 5 bases and the J gene end by 9 bases; junction bases not matched to a gene: 12. In germline, CDR1 is SGHAT, CDR2 FQNNGV. The CDR3 DNA reads TGTGCCAGCAGCGGAGACAGGGGCCCAGTAGGTTCACCCCTCCACTTT. It yields the protein CASSGDRGPVGSPLHF.

The rearrangement links TRBV10-1 to TRBJ2-3, with 8 bases aligning to TRBD1. The J segment lost 0 bases and the V segment lost 1 base, leaving 3 bases of the junction unmatched. Germline V CDR1 and CDR2: WNHNN, SYGVQD (reference sequence). The CDR3 is 16 amino acids. This CDR3 reads CASSEFNRGSTDTQYF. CDR3 nucleotides: TGCGCCAGCAGTGAGTTCAACAGGGGGAGCACAGATACGCAGTATTTT.

The V gene is TRBV11-2, the J gene TRBJ2-5, with 9 bases identical to TRBD2. J lost 2 bases, V lost 4 bases, and 2 bases had no gene match. The CDR3 spans 14 residues. Germline V lookup: CDR1 SGHAT, CDR2 FQNNGV. The CDR3 loop reads CASSSTSGQETQYF. CDR3 sequence (DNA): TGTGCCAGCAGCTCGACTAGCGGACAAGAGACCCAGTACTTC. The whole variable domain, remainder taken from reference TRBV11-2 and TRBJ2-5, is EAGVAQSPRYKIIEKRQSVAFWCNPISGHATLYWYQQILGQGPKLLIQFQNNGVVDDSQLPKDRFSAERLKGVDSTLKIQPAKLEDSAVYLCASSSTSGQETQYFGPGTRLLVL.

This clone was found a few times. The CDR3: CASISAEFGGGGYTF. CDR3 nucleotides: TGTGCCAGTATCTCCGCGGAGTTTGGGGGTGGAGGCTACACCTTC. This sequence joins TRBV19 and TRBJ1-2, with a weak D call TRBD1 (5 bases). The germline V gene encodes CDR1 LNHDA and CDR2 SQIVND (reference sequence). This CDR3 is built from 15 residues. Deletions cut 7 bases from V and 8 bases from J, with 23 bases between.

The rearrangement uses TRBV9 and TRBJ2-3; 8 bases are shared with TRBD2. The CDR3 runs to 16 residues. Germline trimming cut 3 bases from V and 4 bases from J; bases unmatched to any gene: 10. Germline V gene sequence: CDR1 SGDLS, CDR2 YYNGEE. The CDR3 loop reads CASSAQVGGAADTQYF. CDR3 nucleotides: TGTGCCAGCAGCGCCCAGGTCGGGGGGGCCGCAGATACGCAGTATTTT.

This chain connects TRBV6-1 to TRBJ1-6; perhaps TRBD1 as D (5 bases). V was trimmed by 3 bases and J by 9 bases, leaving 12 bases between them. Germline CDR1 is MNHNS and CDR2 is SASEGT. The CDR3 has 14 amino acids. The CDR3 nucleotides read TGTGCCAGCAGTGAGGGGGGGAGCGCTTCACCCCTCCACTTT. It codes for CASSEGGSASPLHF.

The V gene is TRBV10-3, the J gene TRBJ1-2; 10 positions match TRBD1. V gave up 5 bases and J gave up 2 bases; unmatched junction bases: 5. The CDR3 runs 15 residues. In germline, CDR1 is ENHRY, CDR2 SYGVKD. DNA of the CDR3: TGTGCCATCAGTACCGGACAGGGGGGAAACTATGGCTACACCTTC. Translation: CAISTGQGGNYGYTF.

As DNA, the CDR3 is TGTGCCAGCAGCCGAGAAGTGGCGCTGAACACTGAAGCTTTCTTT. Encoded protein: CASSREVALNTEAFF. The chain links TRBV4-2 to TRBJ1-1; D not resolved. The CDR3 has 15 amino acids. From germline, CDR1 is LGHNA and CDR2 YNFKEQ. Trimming removed 4 bases at V and 0 bases at J, with 12 bases between.

This chain links TRBV6-1 with TRBJ2-3, with 12 bases aligning to TRBD2. Germline assignment: CDR1 MNHNS and CDR2 SASEGT. The V gene end was trimmed by 5 bases and the J gene end by 0 bases; junction bases not matched to a gene: 0. This CDR3 contains 15 residues. As DNA, the CDR3 is TGTGCCAGCAGTACTAGCGGGGGGAGCACAGATACGCAGTATTTT. This encodes CASSTSGGSTDTQYF.

The chain recombines TRBV11-2 with TRBJ2-2; 8 nucleotides line up with TRBD2. The germline CDR1 and CDR2 sequences are SGHAT and FQNNGV. J was trimmed by 3 bases and V by 4 bases; bases with no gene match: 10. The CDR3 is made up of 17 amino acids. In DNA form, the CDR3 reads TGTGCCAGCAGCTCCCCCGGGGGGGGCGACGACACCGGGGAGCTGTTTTTT. This translates into CASSSPGGGDDTGELFF.

This chain connects TRBV30 to TRBJ1-3, with D tentatively TRBD1 (5 bases). This CDR3 has 13 amino acids. The V and J ends lost 1 base and 5 bases respectively, with 9 bases between them. Germline CDR1 and CDR2: GTSNPN and SVGIG (reference sequence). This CDR3 reads CAWSGRERNTIYF. Here the CDR3 DNA reads TGTGCCTGGAGTGGCAGGGAAAGAAACACCATATATTTT. The full variable domain, in which reference TRBV30 and TRBJ1-3 provide the parts outside the CDR3, is SQTIHQWPATLVQPVGSPLSLECTVEGTSNPNLYWYRQAAGRGLQLLFYSVGIGQISSEVPQNLSASRPQDRQFILSSKKLLLSDSGFYLCAWSGRERNTIYFGEGSWLTVV.